A single sample is the source of the 17 T cell receptor beta chains below, sequenced in a study of T cells after somatic rescue of genetic block. Data came from immunoSEQ multiplex PCR; TCRdb stores just in-frame clones and leaves some out. The sample has 13,000 to 15,000 clones, about 70% seen once. The sample comprised peripheral blood mononuclear cells (PBMCs). These receptors were collected from a man aged 18 to 30.

The table lists this clone with a few counts. The CDR3 reads CATSRDGVQETQYF. The CDR3, as DNA: TGTGCCACCAGCAGAGATGGGGTCCAAGAGACCCAGTACTTC. V gene TRBV15 combines with J gene TRBJ2-5; no clear D. The CDR3 length is 14 residues. Germline CDR1 LNHNV, CDR2 YYDKDF (reference sequence). Trimming left V 0 bases short and J 1 base short, with 6 bases between.

The chain couples TRBV19 to TRBJ2-3, with 12 bases lining up with TRBD1. Germline V CDR1 and CDR2: LNHDA, SQIVND (reference sequence). V lost 9 bases to trimming and J lost 2 bases; unmatched junction nucleotides: 3. The CDR3 covers 14 residues. For the CDR3, the DNA is TGTGCCAGCTGGGACAGGGGGCTCACAGATACGCAGTATTTT. Residues: CASWDRGLTDTQYF.

The CDR3 DNA is TGTGCCAGCAGTTACAGATCTTCCTACGAGCAGTACTTC. Its translation is CASSYRSSYEQYF. This chain joins TRBV6-6 and TRBJ2-7; D unclear. The CDR3 consists of 13 residues. With 2 bases removed from V and 1 base from J, the gap between germline ends came to 6 bases. Germline V gene sequence: CDR1 MNHNY, CDR2 SVGAGI (reference sequence).

This rearrangement joins TRBV7-9 to TRBJ2-7; the D gene could be TRBD1 or TRBD2 (5 bases each). Germline V CDR1 and CDR2: SEHNR, FQNEAQ (reference sequence). The CDR3 runs to 17 residues. V lost 5 bases and J lost 2, with 22 bases in between. The CDR3, as DNA: TGTGCCAGCAGCCCGGAAGAGGGGCCTCTGAGCCCCTACGAGCAGTACTTC. It translates to CASSPEEGPLSPYEQYF.

The rearrangement links TRBV29-1 to TRBJ1-2; weak D call: TRBD1 (6 bases). V lost 6 bases and J 0 bases, leaving 14 bases between the germline ends. Germline V gene data show CDR1 as SQVTM and CDR2 as ANQGSEA. The CDR3 is 14 residues long. The CDR3 DNA is TGCAGCGTGGAGAGGGGGAATACTAACTATGGCTACACCTTC. Its translation: CSVERGNTNYGYTF.

The chain links TRBV5-5 to TRBJ1-3, with TRBD1 matching 7 bases. The CDR3 sequence is 16 residues long. Germline trimming cut 3 bases from V and 0 bases from J; bases unmatched to any gene: 6. CDR1 SGHKS and CDR2 YYEKEE come from the germline V gene (reference sequence). The CDR3 loop reads CASSWTGASSGNTIYF. CDR3 sequence (DNA): TGTGCCAGCAGCTGGACAGGCGCCAGCTCTGGAAACACCATATATTTT.

V and J are TRBV9 and TRBJ2-2; D is perhaps TRBD1 (5 bases). The CDR3 is 17 amino acids. V shed 4 bases and J shed 0 bases, with 16 bases lying between them. The germline gives CDR1 SGDLS, CDR2 YYNGEE. In DNA, the CDR3 is TGTGCCAGCAGCCAACGACAGCTTCCACCGAACACCGGGGAGCTGTTTTTT. This gives the protein CASSQRQLPPNTGELFF.

V and J are TRBV21-1 and TRBJ2-1; whether TRBD2, the table's D call, matches the DNA was not checked. TRBV21-1 is described as a pseudogene. The CDR3 has 17 amino acids. CDR3 region: CASSKVTAGSSYNEQFF. CDR3 nucleotides: TGTGCCAGCAGCAAAGTCACAGCGGGGAGCTCCTACAATGAGCAGTTCTTC.

The CDR3 region is CASSLAGRGYEQYF. Written as DNA, the CDR3 is TGCGCCAGCAGCTTGGCGGGGAGGGGCTACGAGCAGTACTTC. V and J are TRBV5-1 and TRBJ2-7; TRBD2 matches 7 bases. Germline CDR1 and CDR2: SGHRS and YFSETQ. Unmatched junction bases numbered 3, after V lost 0 bases and J lost 3 bases. The CDR3 contains 14 residues.

This chain connects TRBV7-9 to TRBJ2-5; maybe TRBD1 (5 bases). This CDR3 comprises 13 residues. Germline-derived CDR1 and CDR2 are SEHNR and FQNEAQ (reference sequence). CDR3 DNA sequence: TGTGCTGTAACAGGCCCCGGGCCCGAGACCCAGTACTTC. It specifies CAVTGPGPETQYF.

The chain couples TRBV18 to TRBJ2-5, with D perhaps matching TRBD1 (5 bases). CDR1 KGHSH and CDR2 LQKENI come from the germline V gene. The CDR3 contains 12 residues. Trimming removed 6 bases at V and 2 bases at J, with 7 bases between. The CDR3 DNA sequence: TGTGCCAGCTCGCGACAGCAAGAGACCCAGTACTTC. Amino acids: CASSRQQETQYF.

The chain recombines TRBV27 with TRBJ1-1; D not resolved. Germline V gene lookup returns CDR1 MNHEY and CDR2 SMNVEV (reference sequence). This CDR3 is built from 14 residues. Trimming pared 4 bases from V and 0 bases from J, leaving 9 bases between. CDR3 region: CASSSKPLNTEAFF. As DNA, the CDR3 is TGTGCCAGCAGTTCAAAACCTTTGAACACTGAAGCTTTCTTT.

The rearrangement links TRBV6-1 to TRBJ2-5, with D uncertain. This CDR3 region has 13 residues. V lost 10 bases, J lost 0 bases, and 12 bases lay in between. The germline V gene encodes CDR1 MNHNS and CDR2 SASEGT. As DNA, the CDR3 is TGTGCCACCGCCCGGACGTACCAAGAGACCCAGTACTTC. Amino acid sequence: CATARTYQETQYF.

This clone has a handful of counts. The chain has TRBV9 and TRBJ1-3; the D gene is possibly TRBD1 (5 bases). V was clipped by 3 bases and J by 0 bases, with 16 bases between them. This CDR3 region has 17 residues. Germline CDR1 SGDLS, CDR2 YYNGEE. CDR3 loop: CASSAPRDGLSGNTIYF. As DNA, the CDR3 is TGTGCCAGCAGCGCTCCCCGGGACGGCCTCTCTGGAAACACCATATATTTT.

The chain employs TRBV6-5 and TRBJ1-2; D might be TRBD1 (5 bases). The CDR3 is 15 amino acids. V lost 6 bases to trimming and J lost 4 bases, with 18 bases between them. Germline assignment: CDR1 MNHEY and CDR2 SVGAGI. Here the CDR3 reads CASSTSSDRVYGYTF. The CDR3 DNA reads as TGTGCCAGCAGCACATCTTCTGACAGAGTCTATGGCTACACCTTC.

This chain connects TRBV4-1 to TRBJ2-7; 8 bases are a match to TRBD2. The CDR3 covers 16 residues. Germline V gene lookup returns CDR1 MGHRA and CDR2 YSYEKL. V was clipped by 3 bases and J by 0 bases; unmatched bases: 7. The CDR3 DNA is TGCGCCAGCAGCCATAATAGCGGGGCGAGCTCCTACGAGCAGTACTTC. The encoded protein is CASSHNSGASSYEQYF.

The chain is built from TRBV6-4 and TRBJ2-3; possible D gene TRBD2, 6 bases. V was shortened by 6 bases and J by 14 bases, with 24 bases between the two germline ends. The CDR3 loop spans 14 amino acids. Germline assignment: CDR1 MRHNA and CDR2 SNTAGT. CDR3 sequence reads: CASSPEGGGLTVYF. The CDR3 nucleotides are TGTGCCAGCAGCCCCGAGGGAGGTGGACTCACCGTGTATTTT.